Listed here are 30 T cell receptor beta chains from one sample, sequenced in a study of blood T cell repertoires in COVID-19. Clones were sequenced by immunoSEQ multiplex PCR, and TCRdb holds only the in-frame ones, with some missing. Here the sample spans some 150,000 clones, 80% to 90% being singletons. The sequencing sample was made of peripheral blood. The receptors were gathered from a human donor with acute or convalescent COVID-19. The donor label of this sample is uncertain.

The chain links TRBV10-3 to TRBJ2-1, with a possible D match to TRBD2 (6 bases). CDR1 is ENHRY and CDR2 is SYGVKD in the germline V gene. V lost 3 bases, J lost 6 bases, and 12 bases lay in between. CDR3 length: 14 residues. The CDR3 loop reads CAISDPGSSNEQFF. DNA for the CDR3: TGTGCCATCAGTGATCCCGGGAGTAGCAATGAGCAGTTCTTC.

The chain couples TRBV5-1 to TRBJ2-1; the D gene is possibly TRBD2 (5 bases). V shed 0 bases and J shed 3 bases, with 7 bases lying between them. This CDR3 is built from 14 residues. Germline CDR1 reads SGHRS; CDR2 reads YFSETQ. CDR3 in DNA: TGCGCCAGCAGCTTGGCGGGGTTCTACAATGAGCAGTTCTTC. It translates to CASSLAGFYNEQFF. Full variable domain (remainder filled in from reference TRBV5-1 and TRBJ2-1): KAGVTQTPRYLIKTRGQQVTLSCSPISGHRSVSWYQQTPGQGLQFLFEYFSETQRNKGNFPGRFSGRQFSNSRSEMNVSTLELGDSALYLCASSLAGFYNEQFFGPGTRLTVL.

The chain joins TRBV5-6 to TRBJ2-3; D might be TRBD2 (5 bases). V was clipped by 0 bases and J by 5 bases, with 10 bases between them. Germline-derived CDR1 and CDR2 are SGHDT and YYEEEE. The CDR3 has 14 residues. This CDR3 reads CASSLAGRGDTQYF. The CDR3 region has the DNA TGTGCCAGCAGCTTGGCCGGTCGGGGAGATACGCAGTATTTT.

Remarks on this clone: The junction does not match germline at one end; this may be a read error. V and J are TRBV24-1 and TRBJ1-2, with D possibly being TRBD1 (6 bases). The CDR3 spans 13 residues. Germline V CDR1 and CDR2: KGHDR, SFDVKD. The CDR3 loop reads CATSVTGYYGHTF. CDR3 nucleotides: TGTGCCACCAGCGTCACAGGGTACTATGGCCACACCTTC.

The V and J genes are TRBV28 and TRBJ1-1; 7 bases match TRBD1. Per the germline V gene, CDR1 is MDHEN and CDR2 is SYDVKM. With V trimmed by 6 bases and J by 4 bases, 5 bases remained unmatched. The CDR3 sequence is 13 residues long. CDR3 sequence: CASRGQSFTEAFF. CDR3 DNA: TGTGCCAGCAGGGGACAGTCGTTCACTGAAGCTTTCTTT.

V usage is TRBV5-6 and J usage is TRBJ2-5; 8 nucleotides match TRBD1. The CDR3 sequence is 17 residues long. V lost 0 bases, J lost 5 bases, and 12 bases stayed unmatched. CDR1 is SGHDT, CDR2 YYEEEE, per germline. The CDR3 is CASSLEIGQGVTETQYF. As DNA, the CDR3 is TGTGCCAGCAGCTTGGAGATCGGACAGGGAGTAACGGAGACCCAGTACTTC.

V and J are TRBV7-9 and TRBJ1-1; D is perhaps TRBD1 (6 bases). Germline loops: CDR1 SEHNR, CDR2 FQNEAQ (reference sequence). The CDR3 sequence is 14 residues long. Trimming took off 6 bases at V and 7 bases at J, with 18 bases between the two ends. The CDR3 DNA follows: TGTGCCAGCAGTTCTAGGGGGAGTGTTGGTGAAGCTTTCTTT. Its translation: CASSSRGSVGEAFF.

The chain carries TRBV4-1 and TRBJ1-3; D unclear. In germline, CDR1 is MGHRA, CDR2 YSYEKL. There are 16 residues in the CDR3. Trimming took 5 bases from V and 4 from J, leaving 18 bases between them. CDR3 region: CASSWQENPAGNTIYF. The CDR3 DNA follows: TGCGCCAGCAGCTGGCAGGAAAATCCAGCCGGAAACACCATATATTTT.

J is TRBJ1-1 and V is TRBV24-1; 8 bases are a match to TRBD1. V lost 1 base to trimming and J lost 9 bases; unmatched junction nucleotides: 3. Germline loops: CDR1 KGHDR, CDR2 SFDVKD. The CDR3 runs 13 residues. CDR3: CATSDFRGQQAFF. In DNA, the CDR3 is TGTGCCACCAGTGATTTCAGGGGGCAGCAAGCTTTCTTT.

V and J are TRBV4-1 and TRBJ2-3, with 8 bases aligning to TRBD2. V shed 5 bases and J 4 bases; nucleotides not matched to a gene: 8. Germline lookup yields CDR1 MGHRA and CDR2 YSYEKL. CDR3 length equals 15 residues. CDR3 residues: CASSGLRGAPDTQYF. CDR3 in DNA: TGCGCCAGCAGCGGGCTGCGGGGGGCCCCAGATACGCAGTATTTT.

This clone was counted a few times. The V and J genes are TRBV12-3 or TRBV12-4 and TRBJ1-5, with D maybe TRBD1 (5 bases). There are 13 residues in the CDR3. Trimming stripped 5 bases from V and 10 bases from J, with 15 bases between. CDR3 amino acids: CASSPGDQTPQHF. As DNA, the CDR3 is TGTGCCAGCAGTCCGGGGGATCAGACTCCCCAGCATTTT.

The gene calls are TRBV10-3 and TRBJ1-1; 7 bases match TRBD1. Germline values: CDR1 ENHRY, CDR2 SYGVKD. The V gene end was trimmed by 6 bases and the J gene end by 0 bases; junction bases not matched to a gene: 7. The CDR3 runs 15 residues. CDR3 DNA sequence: TGTGCCATCAGGGAGGGACAGAGTTTGAACACTGAAGCTTTCTTT. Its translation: CAIREGQSLNTEAFF.

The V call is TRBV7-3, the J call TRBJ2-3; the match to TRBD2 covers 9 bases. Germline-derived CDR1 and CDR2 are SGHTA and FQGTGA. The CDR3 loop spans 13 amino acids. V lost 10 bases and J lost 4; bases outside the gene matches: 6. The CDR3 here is CATRAGGSDTQYF. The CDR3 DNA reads TGTGCCACCAGAGCGGGGGGCTCAGATACGCAGTATTTT.

CDR3 in amino acids: CASSLMPGNYGYTF. In DNA, the CDR3 is TGTGCCAGCAGCTTAATGCCAGGGAACTATGGCTACACCTTC. This chain uses TRBV7-3 with TRBJ1-2, with D possibly matching TRBD1 (5 bases). Germline V gene lookup returns CDR1 SGHTA and CDR2 FQGTGA. The CDR3 totals 14 residues. V lost 1 base and J lost 2, with 8 bases in between.

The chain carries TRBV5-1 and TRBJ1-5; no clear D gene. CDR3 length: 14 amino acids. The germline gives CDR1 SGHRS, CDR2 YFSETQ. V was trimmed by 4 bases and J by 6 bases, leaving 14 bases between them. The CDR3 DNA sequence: TGCGCCAGCAGCGAGGGCACCTCGGGTCAGCCCCAGCATTTT. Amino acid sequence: CASSEGTSGQPQHF.

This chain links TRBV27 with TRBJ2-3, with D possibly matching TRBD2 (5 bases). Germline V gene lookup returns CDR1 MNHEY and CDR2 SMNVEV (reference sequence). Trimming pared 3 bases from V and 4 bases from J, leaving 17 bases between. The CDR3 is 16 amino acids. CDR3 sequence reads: CASSFGPSWVADTQYF. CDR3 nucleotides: TGTGCCAGCAGTTTCGGCCCTAGCTGGGTCGCAGATACGCAGTATTTT.

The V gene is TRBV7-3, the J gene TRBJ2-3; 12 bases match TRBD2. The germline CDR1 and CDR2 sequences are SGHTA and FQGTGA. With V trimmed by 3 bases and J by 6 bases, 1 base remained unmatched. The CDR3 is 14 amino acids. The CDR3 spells CASSFTSGGDTQYF. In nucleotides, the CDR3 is TGTGCCAGCAGCTTTACTAGCGGGGGGGATACGCAGTATTTT.

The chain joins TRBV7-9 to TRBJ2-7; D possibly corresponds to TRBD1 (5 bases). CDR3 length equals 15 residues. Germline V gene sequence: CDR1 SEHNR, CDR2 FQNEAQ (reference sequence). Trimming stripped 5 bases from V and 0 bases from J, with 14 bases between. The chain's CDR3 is CASSTRQTLSYEQYF. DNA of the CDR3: TGTGCCAGCAGCACGAGACAGACCCTCTCCTACGAGCAGTACTTC.

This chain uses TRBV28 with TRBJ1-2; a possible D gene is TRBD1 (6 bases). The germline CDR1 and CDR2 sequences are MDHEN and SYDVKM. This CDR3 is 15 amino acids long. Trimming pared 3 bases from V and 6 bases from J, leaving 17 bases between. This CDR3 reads CASSFRAGVVNGYTF. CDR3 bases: TGTGCCAGCAGTTTTCGCGCAGGGGTTGTCAATGGCTACACCTTC.

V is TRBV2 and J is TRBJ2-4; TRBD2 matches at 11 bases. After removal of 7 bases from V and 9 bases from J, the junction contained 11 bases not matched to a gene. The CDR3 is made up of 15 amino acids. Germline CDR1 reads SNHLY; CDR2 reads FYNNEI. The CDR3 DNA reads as TGTGCCAGCAAAGAGGCGACTAGCGGGGTAGGCATTCAGTACTTC. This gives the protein CASKEATSGVGIQYF.

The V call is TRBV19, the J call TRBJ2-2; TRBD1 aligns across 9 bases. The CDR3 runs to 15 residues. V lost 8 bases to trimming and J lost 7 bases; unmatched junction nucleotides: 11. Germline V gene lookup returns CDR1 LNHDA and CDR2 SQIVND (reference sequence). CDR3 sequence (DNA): TGTGCCAGTGGACACGGGACAGGGAGTATCGGGGAGCTGTTTTTT. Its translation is CASGHGTGSIGELFF.

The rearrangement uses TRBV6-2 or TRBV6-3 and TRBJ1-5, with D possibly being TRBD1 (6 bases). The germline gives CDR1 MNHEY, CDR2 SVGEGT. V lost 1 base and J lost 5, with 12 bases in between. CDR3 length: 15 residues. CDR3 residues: CASSYYGTLYQPQHF. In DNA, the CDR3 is TGTGCCAGCAGTTACTATGGGACATTATATCAGCCCCAGCATTTT.

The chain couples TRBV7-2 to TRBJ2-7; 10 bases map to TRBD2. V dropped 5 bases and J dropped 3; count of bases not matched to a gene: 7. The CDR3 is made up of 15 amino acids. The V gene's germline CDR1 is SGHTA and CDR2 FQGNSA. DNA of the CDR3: TGTGCCAGCAGCCTAGAACTAGCGGGGTTCTACGAGCAGTACGTC. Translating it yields CASSLELAGFYEQYV.

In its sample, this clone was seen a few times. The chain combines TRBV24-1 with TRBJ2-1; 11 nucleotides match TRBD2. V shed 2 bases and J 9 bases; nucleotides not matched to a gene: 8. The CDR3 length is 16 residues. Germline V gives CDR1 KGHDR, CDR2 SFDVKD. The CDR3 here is CATSDSLAGGWGEQFF. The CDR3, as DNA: TGTGCCACCAGTGATTCCCTAGCGGGAGGATGGGGTGAGCAGTTCTTC.

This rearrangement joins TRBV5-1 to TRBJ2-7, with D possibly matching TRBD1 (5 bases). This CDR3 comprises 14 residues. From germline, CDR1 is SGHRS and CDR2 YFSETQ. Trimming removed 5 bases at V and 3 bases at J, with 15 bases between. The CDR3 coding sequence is TGCGCCAGCAGATGGGGCGTTCACAGCTACGAGCAGTACTTC. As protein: CASRWGVHSYEQYF.

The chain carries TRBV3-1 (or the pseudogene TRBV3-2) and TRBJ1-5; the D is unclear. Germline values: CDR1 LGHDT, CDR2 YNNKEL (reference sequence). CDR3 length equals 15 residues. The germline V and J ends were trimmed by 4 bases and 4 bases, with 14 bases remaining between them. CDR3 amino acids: CASSPTTATNQPQHF. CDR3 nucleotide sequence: TGTGCCAGCAGCCCCACGACGGCGACTAATCAGCCCCAGCATTTT.

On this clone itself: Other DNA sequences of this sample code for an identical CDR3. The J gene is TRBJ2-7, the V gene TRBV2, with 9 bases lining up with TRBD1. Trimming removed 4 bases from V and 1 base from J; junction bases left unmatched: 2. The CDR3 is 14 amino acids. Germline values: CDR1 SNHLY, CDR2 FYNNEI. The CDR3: CASSAGQGSYEQYV. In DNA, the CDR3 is TGTGCCAGCAGTGCGGGACAGGGATCCTACGAGCAGTACGTC.

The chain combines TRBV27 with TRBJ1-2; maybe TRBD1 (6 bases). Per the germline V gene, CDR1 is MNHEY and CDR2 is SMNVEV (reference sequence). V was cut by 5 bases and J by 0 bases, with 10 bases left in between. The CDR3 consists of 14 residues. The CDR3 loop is CASSAGQTNYGYTF. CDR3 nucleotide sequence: TGTGCCAGCAGTGCCGGACAGACTAACTATGGCTACACCTTC.

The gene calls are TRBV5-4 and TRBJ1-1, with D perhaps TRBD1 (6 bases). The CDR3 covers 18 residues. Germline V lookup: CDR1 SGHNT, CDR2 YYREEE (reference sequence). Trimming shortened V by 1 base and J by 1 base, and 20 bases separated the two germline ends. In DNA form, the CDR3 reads TGTGCCAGCAGCTTGTGGAAATTGAGGGGGAACGAGAACACTGAAGCTTTCTTT. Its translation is CASSLWKLRGNENTEAFF.

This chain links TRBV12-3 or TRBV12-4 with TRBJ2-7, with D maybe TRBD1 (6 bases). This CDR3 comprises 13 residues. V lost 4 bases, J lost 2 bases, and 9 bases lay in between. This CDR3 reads CASSSGQPYEQYF. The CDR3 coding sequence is TGTGCCAGCAGTTCAGGACAGCCCTACGAGCAGTACTTC.